The source of this T cell receptor beta chain is a study of T-cell reconstitution after alpha-beta-depleted transplantation in children. Trimming at V came to 0 bases and at J to 7 bases, leaving 12 bases not matched to a gene. Germline assignment: CDR1 SGHVS and CDR2 FNYEAQ. The CDR3 contains 20 residues. The study's findings and limits: Recipient T cells and thymic progenitors that survived were the source of the high TCRbeta diversity seen at day 60 in some patients.

This clonotype was seen more than once but under ten times. Its antigen is not identified. Unique molecular identifiers were built into the TCRbeta library. TCRdb reanalysed the PCR reads using MiXCR and keeps one entry per CDR3 protein. The sample includes hundreds of thousands of distinct CDR3 sequences, 16% of them seen just once. The source of this sequence is a male patient between 5 and 17 years old who had a stem cell transplant for acute lymphoblastic leukemia, so the T cells may come from the graft donor. The starting material was PBMCs, mostly from graft donor cells, obtained 360 days after TCRalphabeta/CD19-depleted stem cell transplant. The rearrangement uses TRBV7-6 and TRBJ2-2; 15 bases line up with TRBD2. Here the CDR3 DNA reads TGTGCCAGCAGCTTAGCGAACGGACTAGCGGGAGGGCCTGTCCGCGGGGAGCTGTTTTTT. Its translation: CASSLANGLAGGPVRGELFF.